This T cell receptor beta chain was sequenced for a study of cytomegalovirus exposure and HLA in healthy donors. PCR used 60 Vbeta primers and 13 Jbeta primers. Produced via immunoSEQ multiplex PCR; TCRdb's table is partial and in-frame only. The repertoire holds roughly 120,000 clones, under 85% seen once, with around 3.5% in the top ten. The CDR3 spans 12 residues. CDR1 and CDR2 from the germline V gene are MNHEY and SMNVEV (reference sequence). V lost 5 bases to trimming and J lost 9 bases, with 11 bases between them. The chain couples TRBV27 to TRBJ1-5; D gene ambiguous. The sequencing sample was made of PBMCs. The receptor was derived from a human donor in good health. The CDR3 nucleotides are TGTGCCAGCAGTAACGAGGGAGGGCCCCAGCATTTT. Translated, it gives CASSNEGGPQHF.